The next 22 T cell receptor beta chains were all read from a single sample in a study of response to subunit inactivated influenza vaccine. TCRdb redid the calling of the RT-PCR reads with MiXCR, one entry per CDR3 protein. The table records fewer than 550,000 distinct CDR3 sequences, over 25% of them present only once. Source: CD4+ T cells sorted from PBMCs, taken 5 days after vaccination. All receptors derive from a man in his fifties who received an inactivated influenza vaccine.

The rearrangement links TRBV11-1 to TRBJ2-7, with 15 bases that match TRBD2. The J segment lost 3 bases and the V segment lost 5 bases, leaving 11 bases of the junction unmatched. CDR3 length: 18 amino acids. Germline-derived CDR1 and CDR2 are SGHAT and FQDESV (reference sequence). This CDR3 is CASSEPPGLAGGIYEQYF. In DNA, the CDR3 is TGTGCCAGCAGCGAACCGCCGGGACTAGCGGGAGGAATCTACGAGCAGTACTTC.

In its sample, this clonotype was seen a few times. The gene calls are TRBV20-1 and TRBJ2-1; 7 nucleotides match TRBD1. The CDR3 contains 15 residues. Per germline, CDR1 DFQATT and CDR2 SNEGSKA (reference sequence). V gave up 2 bases and J gave up 1 base; unmatched junction bases: 5. The CDR3 region is CSARNDRESYNEQFF. Written as DNA, the CDR3 is TGCAGTGCTAGAAACGACAGGGAGTCCTACAATGAGCAGTTCTTC.

This clonotype was seen only a few times. The chain carries TRBV12-3 or TRBV12-4 and TRBJ2-2, with TRBD2 matching over 10 bases. The CDR3 runs to 15 residues. J gave up 5 bases and V 6 bases, and 6 bases lay outside the gene matches. This CDR3 reads CASRDSSGRTGELFF. Written as DNA, the CDR3 is TGTGCCAGCAGGGACTCTAGCGGGAGAACCGGGGAGCTGTTTTTT.

This clonotype was counted between two and nine times. This chain joins TRBV20-1 and TRBJ2-7, with D tentatively TRBD1 (6 bases). The CDR3 runs 14 residues. V lost 5 bases and J 2 bases, leaving 16 bases between the germline ends. Germline CDR1 and CDR2: DFQATT and SNEGSKA (reference sequence). The CDR3 DNA reads as TGCAGTGCTTGGGAACAGGACAGAACCTACGAGCAGTACTTC. The encoded protein is CSAWEQDRTYEQYF.

V and J are TRBV4-1 and TRBJ2-1; 10 bases are shared with TRBD2. The CDR3 contains 17 residues. V lost 6 bases to trimming and J lost 6 bases; unmatched junction nucleotides: 14. Germline V gene lookup returns CDR1 MGHRA and CDR2 YSYEKL. In nucleotides, the CDR3 is TGCGCCAGCAGACCCACGCTGGGTGAGCGGGGGGGCAATGAGCAGTTCTTC. It translates to CASRPTLGERGGNEQFF.

The chain has TRBV3-1 and TRBJ2-1; 11 bases are a match to TRBD2. The CDR3 length is 14 residues. CDR1 and CDR2 from the germline V gene are LGHDT and YNNKEL (reference sequence). The V gene end was trimmed by 0 bases and the J gene end by 10 bases; junction bases not matched to a gene: 2. This CDR3 reads CASSQDSSGGEQFF. In DNA, the CDR3 is TGTGCCAGCAGCCAAGATTCTAGCGGGGGGGAGCAGTTCTTC.

In this sample, this clonotype turned up once. The V call is TRBV5-1, the J call TRBJ2-7, with TRBD1 matching over 8 bases. This CDR3 is 14 amino acids long. Per germline, CDR1 SGHRS and CDR2 YFSETQ. Unmatched junction bases numbered 6, after V lost 4 bases and J lost 3 bases. This CDR3 reads CASSTSGGNYEQYF. In DNA form, the CDR3 reads TGCGCCAGCAGCACCTCAGGGGGCAACTACGAGCAGTACTTC.

This clonotype was seen more than once but under ten times. This chain connects TRBV2 to TRBJ2-1; 7 bases align to TRBD2. Germline assignment: CDR1 SNHLY and CDR2 FYNNEI. Trimming cost V 2 bases and J 7 bases; bases outside gene matches: 5. The length of the CDR3 is 14 residues. The DNA of the CDR3 is TGTGCCAGCAGTGAACAGCGACTAGCAAATGAGCAGTTCTTC. Protein: CASSEQRLANEQFF.

The chain carries TRBV13 and TRBJ2-7, with D possibly being TRBD2 (5 bases). Germline V gene sequence: CDR1 PRHDT, CDR2 FYEKMQ (reference sequence). The ends were cut back, 5 bases at V and 2 bases at J, with 10 bases in the middle. CDR3 length equals 13 residues. CDR3 region: CASSANGAYEQYF. Here the CDR3 DNA reads TGTGCCAGCAGCGCAAACGGGGCCTACGAGCAGTACTTC.

This clonotype occurred a few times. This chain uses TRBV5-1 with TRBJ1-1; no clear D gene. Trimming stripped 3 bases from V and 1 base from J, with 7 bases between. The CDR3 length is 13 residues. In germline, CDR1 is SGHRS, CDR2 YFSETQ. The CDR3 DNA reads as TGCGCCAGCAGCTCCCACCCGAACACTGAAGCTTTCTTT. The encoded protein is CASSSHPNTEAFF. Looking up the rest from reference TRBV5-1 and TRBJ1-1 gives the full variable domain: KAGVTQTPRYLIKTRGQQVTLSCSPISGHRSVSWYQQTPGQGLQFLFEYFSETQRNKGNFPGRFSGRQFSNSRSEMNVSTLELGDSALYLCASSSHPNTEAFFGQGTRLTVV.

This clonotype was counted a few times. The chain couples TRBV7-9 to TRBJ1-1, with 9 bases lining up with TRBD1. The CDR3 has 15 amino acids. CDR1 and CDR2 (germline): SEHNR, FQNEAQ (reference sequence). The trim removed 6 bases at V and 3 bases at J, leaving 8 bases unmatched. For the CDR3, the DNA is TGTGCCAGCAGAAGACAGGGGGGTCAAGACACTGAAGCTTTCTTT. It is translated as CASRRQGGQDTEAFF.

This clonotype appeared a few times. The chain recombines TRBV12-3 or TRBV12-4 with TRBJ1-2; unclear D gene. The CDR3 is 16 amino acids. V was trimmed by 7 bases and J by 8 bases, leaving 26 bases between them. The CDR3 here is CASTHSDLRGLRGYTF. The DNA of the CDR3 is TGTGCCAGCACCCATTCGGATCTTCGGGGATTGAGGGGCTACACCTTC.

This clonotype was counted only a few times. This chain connects TRBV6-1 to TRBJ2-7, with D possibly TRBD1 on 6 matching bases. CDR3 length equals 13 residues. V lost 6 bases to trimming and J lost 6 bases, with 15 bases between them. CDR1 is MNHNS, CDR2 SASEGT, per germline. The CDR3 is CASRRTTGGEQYF. As DNA, the CDR3 is TGTGCCAGCAGGAGAACGACAGGAGGCGAGCAGTACTTC.

This clonotype was picked up a small number of times. The J gene is TRBJ2-1, the V gene TRBV20-1; 9 nucleotides line up with TRBD2. Germline CDR1 is DFQATT and CDR2 is SNEGSKA (reference sequence). Losses at the gene ends were 6 bases for V and 2 bases for J; bases not matched to a gene: 8. This CDR3 has 15 residues. Here the CDR3 DNA reads TGCAGTGCGATGACCCTAGCGGGAACCTACAATGAGCAGTTCTTC. Translation: CSAMTLAGTYNEQFF.

This clonotype appeared a few times. The chain uses TRBV28 and TRBJ2-2, with TRBD1 matching 9 bases. The ends lost 8 bases at V and 5 bases at J; junction bases unmatched: 6. Germline V CDR1 and CDR2: MDHEN, SYDVKM. This CDR3 comprises 14 residues. CDR3 bases: TGTGCCAGCCGATCCGGGACAGGGACCGGGGAGCTGTTTTTT. Residues: CASRSGTGTGELFF.

J is TRBJ2-3 and V is TRBV29-1; 7 nucleotides agree with TRBD1. The CDR3 totals 12 residues. With 4 bases clipped from V and 7 bases from J, the junction kept 5 bases outside the gene matches. CDR1 is SQVTM, CDR2 ANQGSEA, per germline. The CDR3 is CSVAGQLNTQYF. The CDR3 coding sequence is TGCAGCGTTGCGGGACAGCTAAATACGCAGTATTTT.

J is TRBJ2-1 and V is TRBV6-2 or TRBV6-3; TRBD2 aligns across 7 bases. Per germline, CDR1 MNHEY and CDR2 SVGEGT. The CDR3 length is 14 residues. The V segment lost 6 bases and the J segment 5 bases; nucleotides outside the gene matches: 7. The DNA for the CDR3 is TGTGCCAGCAGGTTTAGGACTAGAGACAATGAGCAGTTCTTC. Its translation is CASRFRTRDNEQFF.

This clonotype showed up just a few times. The J gene is TRBJ2-2, the V gene TRBV10-3; no definite D call. The CDR3 contains 12 residues. The V gene lost 3 bases and the J gene lost 7 bases, with 6 bases spanning the gap. The germline V gene encodes CDR1 ENHRY and CDR2 SYGVKD. CDR3: CAISEPIGELFF. The CDR3 coding sequence is TGTGCCATCAGTGAACCTATCGGGGAGCTGTTTTTT.

This clonotype was picked up a small number of times. V gene TRBV12-3 or TRBV12-4 combines with J gene TRBJ1-4; 9 bases align to TRBD1. The V and J ends lost 6 bases and 8 bases, in that order; junction bases with no gene match: 7. This CDR3 contains 14 residues. CDR3 DNA: TGTGCCAGCAGCCACAGGGGGCTCAAAGAAAAACTGTTTTTT. This codes for CASSHRGLKEKLFF.

A word on this clonotype: Germline is not matched at one junction end, which may reflect a read error. V and J are TRBV28 and TRBJ2-7, with 11 positions matching TRBD1. Germline V lookup: CDR1 MDHEN, CDR2 SYDVKM. The CDR3 covers 13 residues. In nucleotides, the CDR3 is TGTGCCAGCAGACCCGGGACAGGGGGGGGAGCTGCCTTC. This translates into CASRPGTGGGAAF.

CDR3 DNA: TGCGCCAGCAGCCCGACTGGAGTAAACCAAGAGACCCAGTACTTC. Its translation is CASSPTGVNQETQYF. V is TRBV5-1 and J is TRBJ2-5; D is undetermined. The CDR3 has 15 residues. Germline V lookup: CDR1 SGHRS, CDR2 YFSETQ. Trimming took off 4 bases at V and 0 bases at J, with 13 bases between the two ends.

This clonotype occurred many times. V is TRBV5-1 and J is TRBJ2-7; D unresolved. Per the germline V gene, CDR1 is SGHRS and CDR2 is YFSETQ. The CDR3 has 15 amino acids. Trimming took 1 base from V and 3 from J, leaving 14 bases between them. In nucleotides, the CDR3 is TGCGCCAGCAGCTTGTCGCCCAGTGGGGACTACGAGCAGTACTTC. As protein: CASSLSPSGDYEQYF.